This T cell receptor beta chain came from a study of tissue T cells after allogeneic stem cell transplantation. Study observations and caveats: Blood and spleen captured only part of the tissue TCR repertoire. Which tissue TCRs were alloreactive or antigen-specific was not determined. Some clones might be persisting host cells.

Sample time point: mouse harvest day 7 after allogeneic transplant. Mouse grafts combined 10^7 T-cell-depleted bone marrow cells with 10^6 splenic CD5+ T cells. This mouse GVHD model was MHC-mismatched B6 to BALB/c, profiled day 7 or 14. The assay was immunoSEQ multiplex PCR, and TCRdb's table has in-frame clones only and misses some. Of about 1,800 clones listed, 55% to 60% are singletons. Points on this clone: Its specificity is not known. Relative to the germline gene, one junction end is altered; a read error may explain this. Each gene name is a mouse one.

This TCR came from a female BALB/c mouse given C57BL/6 T cells with graft-versus-host disease after an allogeneic hematopoietic cell transplant. The sample taken for sequencing was liver tissue.

Partial CDR3 DNA: TGTGTCAGCTCCCTCCACAGTGCAAACACAGAAGTCTTC. Translation: CVSSLHSANTEVF. The CDR3 in its entirety is CVSSLHSANTEVFF. The J gene is TRBJ1-1, the V gene TRBV12-2; no firm D call. The sequenced fragment ends 1 residue before the CDR3 boundary, so the rest is inferred from the germline J gene. CDR1 is SGHLS and CDR2 is HYDKME in the germline V gene. The CDR3 runs 14 residues.